The 32 T cell receptor beta chains reported below all come from one sample, sequenced in a study of technical replicates of blood from a few donors. Profiling relied on immunoSEQ multiplex PCR, and the TCRdb table lists in-frame clones only, not all of them. The table records approximately 76,000 clones, about 91% of them present only once. The sequenced material came from T cells isolated from PBMCs. The origin of the receptors is a human donor in good health.

The chain is built from TRBV27 and TRBJ1-3; 7 bases match TRBD1. Trimming removed 2 bases from V and 3 bases from J; junction bases left unmatched: 1. The CDR3 sequence is 14 residues long. CDR1 is MNHEY and CDR2 is SMNVEV in the germline V gene (reference sequence). DNA of the CDR3: TGTGCCAGCAGTTTAACAGGGGATGGAAACACCATATATTTT. Translation: CASSLTGDGNTIYF.

The V call is TRBV19, the J call TRBJ2-3, with a tentative D call TRBD1 (6 bases). Per germline, CDR1 LNHDA and CDR2 SQIVND (reference sequence). V lost 7 bases, J lost 4 bases, and 15 bases lay in between. CDR3 length: 14 amino acids. CDR3 in amino acids: CASTITGFADTQYF. CDR3 bases: TGTGCCAGTACCATTACAGGGTTTGCAGATACGCAGTATTTT.

This sequence joins TRBV18 and TRBJ1-4; TRBD1 might be the D (5 bases). This CDR3 is 13 amino acids long. Germline V lookup: CDR1 KGHSH, CDR2 LQKENI. V lost 8 bases and J 5 bases, leaving 12 bases between the germline ends. CDR3: CASGGTGNEKLFF. Here the CDR3 DNA reads TGTGCCAGCGGCGGGACGGGGAATGAAAAACTGTTTTTT. Together with reference TRBV18 and TRBJ1-4, the CDR3 gives the full variable domain: NAGVMQNPRHLVRRRGQEARLRCSPMKGHSHVYWYRQLPEEGLKFMVYLQKENIIDESGMPKERFSAEFPKEGPSILRIQQVVRGDSAAYFCASGGTGNEKLFFGSGTQLSVL.

The V call is TRBV5-1, the J call TRBJ2-7; D remains unclear. The CDR3 is 15 residues long. V gave up 1 base and J gave up 0 bases, with 11 bases separating them. The germline V gene has CDR1 SGHRS and CDR2 YFSETQ. The CDR3 here is CASSLLRASSYEQYF. CDR3 bases: TGCGCCAGCAGCTTGTTAAGAGCAAGCTCCTACGAGCAGTACTTC.

The chain couples TRBV11-2 to TRBJ2-2, with a weak D call TRBD1 (6 bases). This CDR3 is 15 amino acids long. Germline lookup yields CDR1 SGHAT and CDR2 FQNNGV. Between the trimmed V and J ends, which lost 1 base and 6 bases, there was a span of 12 bases. The CDR3, as DNA: TGTGCCAGCAGCTTAGGGGACATCCGATCCGGGGAGCTGTTTTTT. This sequence encodes CASSLGDIRSGELFF.

The rearrangement uses TRBV11-2 and TRBJ1-2; TRBD1 aligns across 9 bases. Per germline, CDR1 SGHAT and CDR2 FQNNGV. After removal of 0 bases from V and 8 bases from J, the junction contained 4 bases not matched to a gene. The CDR3 consists of 14 residues. CDR3 in DNA: TGTGCCAGCAGCTTAGAGGGGACAGGGACGGGCTACACCTTC. The encoded protein is CASSLEGTGTGYTF.

The chain links TRBV5-1 to TRBJ2-3; a possible D gene is TRBD2 (6 bases). Per the germline V gene, CDR1 is SGHRS and CDR2 is YFSETQ. The CDR3 length is 15 residues. V lost 4 bases to trimming and J lost 3 bases, with 15 bases between them. CDR3 coding DNA: TGCGCCAGCAGCAAAGACCGGCTAGCGACAGATACGCAGTATTTT. This codes for CASSKDRLATDTQYF.

The chain recombines TRBV14 with TRBJ1-2, with D unclear. V lost 0 bases and J lost 4, with 6 bases in between. Germline CDR1 and CDR2: SGHDN and FVKESK. The CDR3 consists of 13 residues. CDR3 loop: CASSQEVSYGYTF. CDR3 DNA: TGTGCCAGCAGCCAAGAGGTCAGCTATGGCTACACCTTC. The complete variable domain, with remaining parts taken from reference TRBV14 and TRBJ1-2, reads EAGVTQFPSHSVIEKGQTVTLRCDPISGHDNLYWYRRVMGKEIKFLLHFVKESKQDESGMPNNRFLAERTGGTYSTLKVQPAELEDSGVYFCASSQEVSYGYTFGSGTRLTVV.

The CDR3 DNA is TGTGCCAGCAGCTTCGACTATGGGGGGTACGAGCAGTACTTC. Residues: CASSFDYGGYEQYF. The chain is built from TRBV7-9 and TRBJ2-7; tentatively, D is TRBD2 (6 bases). V dropped 3 bases and J dropped 4 bases, with 13 bases sitting between them. CDR3 length equals 14 residues. The germline gives CDR1 SEHNR, CDR2 FQNEAQ (reference sequence).

The chain links TRBV4-2 to TRBJ1-5; D not resolved. The CDR3 loop spans 15 amino acids. Germline loops: CDR1 LGHNA, CDR2 YNFKEQ. The V end was cut by 0 bases, the J end by 13 bases, with 19 bases between. CDR3 nucleotides: TGTGCCAGCAGCCAAGAAGTTGGTACGATGTTACAACAGCATTTT. Protein: CASSQEVGTMLQQHF.

The J gene is TRBJ2-1, the V gene TRBV28, with 7 positions matching TRBD1. Germline assignment: CDR1 MDHEN and CDR2 SYDVKM. With V trimmed by 7 bases and J by 10 bases, 13 bases remained unmatched. The CDR3 totals 14 residues. Here the CDR3 reads CASMGYLQGQEQFF. The CDR3 DNA sequence: TGTGCCAGCATGGGGTATTTACAGGGGCAAGAGCAGTTCTTC.

The J gene is TRBJ1-5, the V gene TRBV2; D ambiguous. Germline V CDR1 and CDR2: SNHLY, FYNNEI. CDR3 length: 14 residues. The ends were cut back, 8 bases at V and 4 bases at J, with 15 bases in the middle. The CDR3 coding sequence is TGTGCCAGCCAAATCCTCCAGACAAATCAGCCCCAGCATTTT. This translates into CASQILQTNQPQHF.

The chain combines TRBV12-5 with TRBJ2-5; TRBD1 matches at 11 bases. V shed 1 base, J shed 4 bases, and the junction held 2 bases outside the gene matches. This CDR3 spans 15 amino acids. The germline CDR1 and CDR2 sequences are LGHNT and FRNRAP. CDR3 DNA sequence: TGTGCTAGTGGTTTGGGGACAGGGGGCAGAGAGACCCAGTACTTC. It encodes CASGLGTGGRETQYF.

V is TRBV6-5 and J is TRBJ1-1; D remains unclear. This CDR3 spans 14 amino acids. Germline V lookup: CDR1 MNHEY, CDR2 SVGAGI. With 0 bases removed from V and 5 bases from J, the gap between germline ends came to 10 bases. The CDR3 nucleotides read TGTGCCAGCAGTTACTCAGCCAGCGGGACTGAAGCTTTCTTT. It specifies CASSYSASGTEAFF.

The V call is TRBV6-1, the J call TRBJ1-5, with D perhaps TRBD1 (6 bases). From germline, CDR1 is MNHNS and CDR2 SASEGT. This CDR3 is built from 14 residues. The ends were cut back, 7 bases at V and 8 bases at J, with 18 bases in the middle. In DNA form, the CDR3 reads TGTGCCAGCATGATCGGTCCACAGGGCAAGCCCCAGCATTTT. It is translated as CASMIGPQGKPQHF.

The gene calls are TRBV5-1 and TRBJ1-3; D not resolved. The V end was cut by 2 bases, the J end by 0 bases, with 6 bases between. This CDR3 contains 14 residues. The germline V gene encodes CDR1 SGHRS and CDR2 YFSETQ. CDR3 protein: CASSFGSSGNTIYF. CDR3 DNA sequence: TGCGCCAGCAGCTTTGGGAGCTCTGGAAACACCATATATTTT.

This chain joins TRBV6-5 and TRBJ2-3, with 7 bases lining up with TRBD2. The CDR3 extends over 14 amino acids. Trimming at V came to 6 bases and at J to 1 base, leaving 4 bases not matched to a gene. Germline V gives CDR1 MNHEY, CDR2 SVGAGI. CDR3 region: CASRTSVGTDTQYF. CDR3 DNA sequence: TGTGCCAGCAGAACTAGCGTAGGCACAGATACGCAGTATTTT.

Note on this clone: This same CDR3 is encoded by further DNA sequences in the sample. This chain links TRBV5-1 with TRBJ1-1; D not certain. The CDR3 totals 14 residues. In germline, CDR1 is SGHRS, CDR2 YFSETQ. Trimming stripped 0 bases from V and 1 base from J, with 7 bases between. DNA for the CDR3: TGCGCCAGCAGCTTGGCCCCGGGGAACACTGAAGCTTTCTTT. Its translation: CASSLAPGNTEAFF. Full variable domain (outside the CDR3, taken from reference TRBV5-1 and TRBJ1-1): KAGVTQTPRYLIKTRGQQVTLSCSPISGHRSVSWYQQTPGQGLQFLFEYFSETQRNKGNFPGRFSGRQFSNSRSEMNVSTLELGDSALYLCASSLAPGNTEAFFGQGTRLTVV.

The chain uses TRBV6-5 and TRBJ2-7; TRBD2 matches at 8 bases. Germline-derived CDR1 and CDR2 are MNHEY and SVGAGI. V gave up 0 bases and J gave up 3 bases; unmatched junction bases: 4. The CDR3 totals 15 residues. This chain's CDR3 is CASSYSDGRDYEQYF. In DNA, the CDR3 is TGTGCCAGCAGTTACTCTGACGGGAGGGACTACGAGCAGTACTTC.

V gene TRBV4-1 combines with J gene TRBJ2-7; 7 positions agree with TRBD2. Germline V gene sequence: CDR1 MGHRA, CDR2 YSYEKL. The CDR3 covers 17 residues. Germline trimming cut 1 base from V and 7 bases from J; bases unmatched to any gene: 16. The CDR3 coding sequence is TGCGCCAGCAGCCAAGTCCTAGCGGTAACCCCGCCTGGGGAGCAGTACTTC. Its translation: CASSQVLAVTPPGEQYF.

The chain combines TRBV29-1 with TRBJ2-3; 9 bases map to TRBD2. Unmatched junction bases numbered 7, after V lost 6 bases and J lost 6 bases. The CDR3 has 13 amino acids. The germline gives CDR1 SQVTM, CDR2 ANQGSEA. CDR3 residues: CSVEPSGTDTQYF. CDR3 in DNA: TGCAGCGTCGAACCTAGCGGGACGGATACGCAGTATTTT.

V usage is TRBV4-1 and J usage is TRBJ2-2, with 7 bases identical to TRBD1. The germline V gene has CDR1 MGHRA and CDR2 YSYEKL. V was clipped by 3 bases and J by 7 bases; unmatched bases: 11. This CDR3 has 16 residues. The CDR3 DNA follows: TGCGCCAGCAGCCATCCACCGAGGGGGCTGAGCGGGGAGCTGTTTTTT. This gives the protein CASSHPPRGLSGELFF.

The chain links TRBV14 to TRBJ1-2; 7 nucleotides match TRBD1. CDR3 length: 15 amino acids. Germline trimming cut 1 base from V and 7 bases from J; bases unmatched to any gene: 9. Germline loops: CDR1 SGHDN, CDR2 FVKESK. For the CDR3, the DNA is TGTGCCAGCAGCCAAGGGGGGGACAGCTATTTTGGCTACACCTTC. Translation: CASSQGGDSYFGYTF.

The rearrangement joins TRBV25-1 to TRBJ1-2, with TRBD1 matching over 8 bases. Looked up from germline, CDR1 is MGHDK and CDR2 is SYGVNS. The CDR3 contains 14 residues. The trim removed 2 bases at V and 6 bases at J, leaving 5 bases unmatched. Here the CDR3 reads CASSETGTGHGYTF. The CDR3 coding sequence is TGTGCCAGCAGTGAAACCGGGACAGGACATGGCTACACCTTC.

The chain has TRBV6-6 and TRBJ2-7; weak D call: TRBD2 (6 bases). Per germline, CDR1 MNHNY and CDR2 SVGAGI (reference sequence). V was shortened by 5 bases and J by 7 bases, with 21 bases between the two germline ends. The CDR3 covers 15 residues. The CDR3 loop reads CASSPREVLSREQYF. The CDR3 nucleotides are TGTGCCAGCAGTCCCAGGGAGGTCTTATCTAGAGAGCAGTACTTC.

J is TRBJ2-3 and V is TRBV28; a possible D gene is TRBD2 (5 bases). The CDR3 contains 17 residues. The germline CDR1 and CDR2 sequences are MDHEN and SYDVKM. V was pared by 7 bases and J by 3 bases, with 23 bases between. This chain's CDR3 is CASKSIGNSLMTDTQYF. In nucleotides, the CDR3 is TGTGCCAGCAAAAGTATCGGGAACTCCCTTATGACAGATACGCAGTATTTT.

V usage is TRBV5-6 and J usage is TRBJ2-7; 8 bases map to TRBD1. This CDR3 has 13 amino acids. Germline lookup yields CDR1 SGHDT and CDR2 YYEEEE. With V trimmed by 3 bases and J by 1 base, 0 bases remained unmatched. The CDR3 is CASSWTGSYEQYF. The DNA for the CDR3 is TGTGCCAGCAGCTGGACAGGGTCCTACGAGCAGTACTTC. Supplemented by reference TRBV5-6 and TRBJ2-7, the full variable domain reads DAGVTQSPTHLIKTRGQQVTLRCSPKSGHDTVSWYQQALGQGPQFIFQYYEEEERQRGNFPDRFSGHQFPNYSSELNVNALLLGDSALYLCASSWTGSYEQYFGPGTRLTVT.

The rearrangement joins TRBV5-1 to TRBJ2-5; TRBD2 aligns across 7 bases. The CDR3 runs 15 residues. CDR1 is SGHRS, CDR2 YFSETQ, per germline. V was clipped by 5 bases and J by 2 bases; unmatched bases: 9. CDR3 DNA sequence: TGCGCCAGCAGAGGCTATAGCGGGTCTCAAGAGACCCAGTACTTC. Its translation: CASRGYSGSQETQYF.

The chain links TRBV30 to TRBJ1-2; TRBD1 matches at 7 bases. Germline-derived CDR1 and CDR2 are GTSNPN and SVGIG (reference sequence). Unmatched junction bases numbered 10, after V lost 4 bases and J lost 8 bases. The CDR3 runs 13 residues. The CDR3 protein is CAWNRWRDSGYTF. The CDR3 nucleotides are TGTGCCTGGAATCGGTGGAGGGACAGCGGCTACACCTTC.

The rearrangement uses TRBV4-1 and TRBJ2-1, with TRBD2 matching 12 bases. This CDR3 comprises 17 residues. Germline-derived CDR1 and CDR2 are MGHRA and YSYEKL. J was trimmed by 9 bases and V by 1 base; bases with no gene match: 10. CDR3 bases: TGCGCCAGCAGCCAAGTAGTTTTGGGACTAGCGGGCTCTGAGCAGTTCTTC. Amino acid sequence: CASSQVVLGLAGSEQFF.

This clone has a handful of counts. V usage is TRBV2 and J usage is TRBJ1-1, with unresolved D. V lost 10 bases, J lost 1 base, and 10 bases lay in between. The CDR3 contains 12 residues. CDR1 SNHLY and CDR2 FYNNEI come from the germline V gene. For the CDR3, the DNA is TGTGCCACTATACAGACGAACACTGAAGCTTTCTTT. Its protein is CATIQTNTEAFF.

This clone was detected only once. The rearrangement links TRBV7-2 to TRBJ2-2; D is perhaps TRBD2 (5 bases). The CDR3 extends over 14 amino acids. V was pared by 1 base and J by 6 bases, with 9 bases between. The germline V gene encodes CDR1 SGHTA and CDR2 FQGNSA. The CDR3 coding sequence is TGTGCCAGCAGCTTAGACATCGGGGCCGGGGAGCTGTTTTTT. Its protein is CASSLDIGAGELFF.